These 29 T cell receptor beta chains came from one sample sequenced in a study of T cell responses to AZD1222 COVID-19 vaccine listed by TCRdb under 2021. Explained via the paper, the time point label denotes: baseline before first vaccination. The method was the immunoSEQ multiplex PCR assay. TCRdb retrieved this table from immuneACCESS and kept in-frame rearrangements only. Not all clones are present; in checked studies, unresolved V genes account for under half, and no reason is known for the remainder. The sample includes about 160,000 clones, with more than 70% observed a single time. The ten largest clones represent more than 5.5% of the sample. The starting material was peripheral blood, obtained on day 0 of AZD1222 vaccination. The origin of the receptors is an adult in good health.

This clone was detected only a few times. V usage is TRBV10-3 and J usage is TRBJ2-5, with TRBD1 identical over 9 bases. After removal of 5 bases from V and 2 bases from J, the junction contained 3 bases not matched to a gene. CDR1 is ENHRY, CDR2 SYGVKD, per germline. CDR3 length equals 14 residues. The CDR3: CAISYDRGQETQYF. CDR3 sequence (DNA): TGTGCCATCAGTTATGACAGGGGGCAAGAGACCCAGTACTTC.

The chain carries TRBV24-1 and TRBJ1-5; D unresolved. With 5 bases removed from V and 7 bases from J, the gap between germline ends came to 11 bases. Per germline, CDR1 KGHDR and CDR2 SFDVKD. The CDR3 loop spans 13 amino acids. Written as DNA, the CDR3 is TGTGCCACCAGTGGAAACGGGATCCAGCCCCAGCATTTT. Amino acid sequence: CATSGNGIQPQHF.

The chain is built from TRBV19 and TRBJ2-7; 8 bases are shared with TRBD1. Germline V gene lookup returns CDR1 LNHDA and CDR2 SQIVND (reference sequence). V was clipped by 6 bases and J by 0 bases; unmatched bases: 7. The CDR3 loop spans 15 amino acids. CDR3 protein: CASSSGTGPSYEQYF. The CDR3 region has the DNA TGTGCCAGTAGCTCCGGGACAGGCCCCTCCTACGAGCAGTACTTC.

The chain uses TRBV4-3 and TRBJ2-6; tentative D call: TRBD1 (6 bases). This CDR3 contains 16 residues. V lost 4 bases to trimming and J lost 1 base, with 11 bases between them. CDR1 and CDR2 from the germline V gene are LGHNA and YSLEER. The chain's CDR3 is CASSPPGESGANVLTF. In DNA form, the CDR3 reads TGCGCCAGCAGCCCACCAGGGGAATCTGGGGCCAACGTCCTGACTTTC.

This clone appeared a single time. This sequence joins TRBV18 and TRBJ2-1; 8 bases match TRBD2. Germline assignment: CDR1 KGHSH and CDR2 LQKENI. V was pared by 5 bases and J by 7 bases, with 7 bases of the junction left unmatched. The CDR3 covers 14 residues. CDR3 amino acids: CASSKLAGTNEQFF. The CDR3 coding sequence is TGTGCCAGCTCAAAATTAGCGGGAACTAATGAGCAGTTCTTC.

CDR3 sequence: CASSLVGANTEAFF. CDR3 bases: TGTGCCAGCAGCTTAGTGGGGGCGAACACTGAAGCTTTCTTT. The chain links TRBV7-9 to TRBJ1-1, with D perhaps matching TRBD1 (6 bases). This CDR3 is built from 14 residues. With 1 base removed from V and 1 base from J, the gap between germline ends came to 7 bases. The germline CDR1 and CDR2 sequences are SEHNR and FQNEAQ (reference sequence).

This chain's CDR3 is CASSYMGFSNTEAFF. CDR3 DNA sequence: TGTGCCAGCAGTTATATGGGATTCTCGAACACTGAAGCTTTCTTT. The V call is TRBV6-5, the J call TRBJ1-1, with D hard to call. The CDR3 consists of 15 residues. Deletions cut 3 bases from V and 1 base from J, with 12 bases between. CDR1 MNHEY and CDR2 SVGAGI come from the germline V gene.

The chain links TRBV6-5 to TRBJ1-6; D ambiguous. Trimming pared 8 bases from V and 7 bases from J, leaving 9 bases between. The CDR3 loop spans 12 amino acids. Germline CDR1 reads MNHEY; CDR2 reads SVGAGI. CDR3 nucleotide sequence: TGTGCCAGCCGATTACCAAATTCACCCCTCCACTTT. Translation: CASRLPNSPLHF.

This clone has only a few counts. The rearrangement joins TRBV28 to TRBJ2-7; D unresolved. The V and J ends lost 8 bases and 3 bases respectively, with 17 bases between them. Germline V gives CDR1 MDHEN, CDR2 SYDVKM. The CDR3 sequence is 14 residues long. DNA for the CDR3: TGTGCCAGCTTCCCCTCGGGCCAGGTCTACGAGCAGTACTTC. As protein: CASFPSGQVYEQYF.

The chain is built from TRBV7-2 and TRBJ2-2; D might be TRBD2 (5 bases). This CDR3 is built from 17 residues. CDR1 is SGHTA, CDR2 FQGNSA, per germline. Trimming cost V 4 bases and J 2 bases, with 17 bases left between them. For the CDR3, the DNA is TGTGCCAGCAGCTCTGTTAACCTAGCCGGTAACACCGGGGAGCTGTTTTTT. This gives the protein CASSSVNLAGNTGELFF.

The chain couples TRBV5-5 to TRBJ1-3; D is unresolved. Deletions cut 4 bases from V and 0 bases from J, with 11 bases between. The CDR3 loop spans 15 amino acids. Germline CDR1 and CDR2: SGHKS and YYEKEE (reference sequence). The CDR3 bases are TGTGCCAGCAGCAGAGGTCAAGCCTCTGGAAACACCATATATTTT. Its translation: CASSRGQASGNTIYF. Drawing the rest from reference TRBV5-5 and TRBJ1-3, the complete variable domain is DAGVTQSPTHLIKTRGQQVTLRCSPISGHKSVSWYQQVLGQGPQFIFQYYEKEERGRGNFPDRFSARQFPNYSSELNVNALLLGDSALYLCASSRGQASGNTIYFGEGSWLTVV.

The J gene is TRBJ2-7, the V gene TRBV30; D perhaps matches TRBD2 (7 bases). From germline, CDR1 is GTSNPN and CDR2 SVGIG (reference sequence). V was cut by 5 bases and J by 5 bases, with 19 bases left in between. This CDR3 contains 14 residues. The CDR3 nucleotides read TGTGCCTGGGGGGGGGCCACTAGTACAAACGAGCAGTACTTC. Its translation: CAWGGATSTNEQYF.

This chain's CDR3 is CASSLGAGGNQPQHF. The CDR3 nucleotides read TGCGCCAGCAGCTTGGGTGCGGGGGGTAATCAGCCCCAGCATTTT. The J gene is TRBJ1-5, the V gene TRBV5-1, with D maybe TRBD1 (5 bases). V was trimmed by 0 bases and J by 4 bases, leaving 11 bases between them. The CDR3 has 15 amino acids. Germline V gives CDR1 SGHRS, CDR2 YFSETQ.

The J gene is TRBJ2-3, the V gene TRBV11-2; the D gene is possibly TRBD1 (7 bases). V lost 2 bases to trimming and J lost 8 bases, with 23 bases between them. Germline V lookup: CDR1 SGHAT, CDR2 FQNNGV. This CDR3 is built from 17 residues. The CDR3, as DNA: TGTGCCAGCAGCTTATTCCCGGTGGCAGGGGGGAAGAGTACGCAGTATTTT. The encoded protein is CASSLFPVAGGKSTQYF.

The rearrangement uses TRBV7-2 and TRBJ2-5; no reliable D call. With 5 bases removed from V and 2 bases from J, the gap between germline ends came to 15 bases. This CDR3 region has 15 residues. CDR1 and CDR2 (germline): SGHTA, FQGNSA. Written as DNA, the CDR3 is TGTGCCAGCAGCCAACAAACCGGGTCGCAAGAGACCCAGTACTTC. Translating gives CASSQQTGSQETQYF.

For the CDR3, the DNA is TGTGCCAGCAGTTTGCCCCTCCTAGGGACAAGCACAGATACGCAGTATTTT. It translates to CASSLPLLGTSTDTQYF. The V gene is TRBV28, the J gene TRBJ2-3, with D possibly being TRBD1 (6 bases). The CDR3 has 17 residues. Germline-derived CDR1 and CDR2 are MDHEN and SYDVKM. V lost 3 bases and J lost 0, with 16 bases in between. The full variable domain, rest sourced from reference TRBV28 and TRBJ2-3, is DVKVTQSSRYLVKRTGEKVFLECVQDMDHENMFWYRQDPGLGLRLIYFSYDVKMKEKGDIPEGYSVSREKKERFSLILESASTNQTSMYLCASSLPLLGTSTDTQYFGPGTRLTVL.

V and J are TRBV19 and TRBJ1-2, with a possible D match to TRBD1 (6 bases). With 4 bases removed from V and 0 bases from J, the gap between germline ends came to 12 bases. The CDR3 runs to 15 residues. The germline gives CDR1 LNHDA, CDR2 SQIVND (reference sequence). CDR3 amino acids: CASSKSGASNYGYTF. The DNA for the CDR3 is TGTGCCAGTAGTAAATCGGGGGCTTCTAACTATGGCTACACCTTC.

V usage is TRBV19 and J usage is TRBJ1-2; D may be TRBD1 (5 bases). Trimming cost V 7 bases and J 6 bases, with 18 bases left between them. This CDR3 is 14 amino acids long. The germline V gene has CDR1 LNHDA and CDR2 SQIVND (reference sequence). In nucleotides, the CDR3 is TGTGCCAGTAATTTCTTTGCGGGGGTGGATGGCTACACCTTC. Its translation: CASNFFAGVDGYTF.

CDR3 sequence: CASNRGGEYSHGYTF. The CDR3 region has the DNA TGTGCCAGCAATCGAGGGGGCGAGTATAGTCATGGCTACACCTTC. The chain couples TRBV3-1 (or the pseudogene TRBV3-2) to TRBJ1-2; TRBD1 aligns across 7 bases. V trimming: 7 bases; J trimming: 6 bases; junction bases outside the gene matches: 14. CDR3 length equals 15 residues. In germline, CDR1 is LGHDT, CDR2 YNNKEL (reference sequence).

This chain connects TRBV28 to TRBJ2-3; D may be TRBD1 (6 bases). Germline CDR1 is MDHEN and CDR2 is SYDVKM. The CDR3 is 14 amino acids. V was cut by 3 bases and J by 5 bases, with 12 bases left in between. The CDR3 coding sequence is TGTGCCAGCAGTTTTGGACAGTTAGTAGATACGCAGTATTTT. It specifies CASSFGQLVDTQYF. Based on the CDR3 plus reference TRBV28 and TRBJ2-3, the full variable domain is DVKVTQSSRYLVKRTGEKVFLECVQDMDHENMFWYRQDPGLGLRLIYFSYDVKMKEKGDIPEGYSVSREKKERFSLILESASTNQTSMYLCASSFGQLVDTQYFGPGTRLTVL.

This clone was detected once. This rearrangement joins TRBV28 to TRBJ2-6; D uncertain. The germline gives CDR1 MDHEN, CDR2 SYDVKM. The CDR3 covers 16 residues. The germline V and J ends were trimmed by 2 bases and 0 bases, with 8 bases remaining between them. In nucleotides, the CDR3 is TGTGCCAGCAGTTTAAGCGTAGTCTCTGGGGCCAACGTCCTGACTTTC. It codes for CASSLSVVSGANVLTF.

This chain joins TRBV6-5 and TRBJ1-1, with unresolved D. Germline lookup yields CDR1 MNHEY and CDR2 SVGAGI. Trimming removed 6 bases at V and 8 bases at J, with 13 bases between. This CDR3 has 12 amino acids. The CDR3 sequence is CASSERTPEAFF. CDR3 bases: TGTGCCAGCAGCGAGAGGACCCCCGAAGCTTTCTTT.

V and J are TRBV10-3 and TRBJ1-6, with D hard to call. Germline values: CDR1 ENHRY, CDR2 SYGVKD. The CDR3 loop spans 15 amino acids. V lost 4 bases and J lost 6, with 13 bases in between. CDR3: CAISVEAEINSPLHF. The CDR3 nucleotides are TGTGCCATCAGTGTTGAGGCAGAAATTAATTCACCCCTCCACTTT.

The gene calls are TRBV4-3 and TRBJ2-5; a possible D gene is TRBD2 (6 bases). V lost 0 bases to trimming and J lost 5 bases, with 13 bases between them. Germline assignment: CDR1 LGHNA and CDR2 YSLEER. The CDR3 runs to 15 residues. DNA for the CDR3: TGCGCCAGCAGCCAAGAAAGGAGGGTTTGGGAGACCCAGTACTTC. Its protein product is CASSQERRVWETQYF.

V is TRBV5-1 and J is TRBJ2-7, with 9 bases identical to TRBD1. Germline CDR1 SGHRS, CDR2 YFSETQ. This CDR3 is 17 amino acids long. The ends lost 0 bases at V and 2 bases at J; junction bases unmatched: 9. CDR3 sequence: CASSLAYPGTGTYEQYF. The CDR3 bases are TGCGCCAGCAGCTTGGCGTACCCCGGGACAGGGACCTACGAGCAGTACTTC. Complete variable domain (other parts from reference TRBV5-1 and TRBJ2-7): KAGVTQTPRYLIKTRGQQVTLSCSPISGHRSVSWYQQTPGQGLQFLFEYFSETQRNKGNFPGRFSGRQFSNSRSEMNVSTLELGDSALYLCASSLAYPGTGTYEQYFGPGTRLTVT.

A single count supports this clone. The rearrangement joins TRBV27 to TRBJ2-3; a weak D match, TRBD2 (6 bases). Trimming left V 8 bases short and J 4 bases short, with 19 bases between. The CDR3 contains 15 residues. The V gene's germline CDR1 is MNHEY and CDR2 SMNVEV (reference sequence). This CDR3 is CASSVGGRDSDTQYF. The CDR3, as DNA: TGTGCCAGCTCAGTAGGAGGGAGAGATTCAGATACGCAGTATTTT.

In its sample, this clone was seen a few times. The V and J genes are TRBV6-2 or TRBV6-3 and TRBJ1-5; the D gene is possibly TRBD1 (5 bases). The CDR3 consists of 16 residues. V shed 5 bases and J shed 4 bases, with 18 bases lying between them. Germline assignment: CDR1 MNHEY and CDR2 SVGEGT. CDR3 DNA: TGTGCCAGCAGTGGGCTCGCAGGGCAGCCGAATCAGCCCCAGCATTTT. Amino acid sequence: CASSGLAGQPNQPQHF.

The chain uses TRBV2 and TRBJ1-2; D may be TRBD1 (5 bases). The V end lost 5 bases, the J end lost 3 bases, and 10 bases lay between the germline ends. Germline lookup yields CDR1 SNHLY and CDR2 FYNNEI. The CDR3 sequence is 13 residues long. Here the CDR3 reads CASSKGTDYGYTF. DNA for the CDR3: TGTGCCAGCAGTAAGGGGACGGACTATGGCTACACCTTC.

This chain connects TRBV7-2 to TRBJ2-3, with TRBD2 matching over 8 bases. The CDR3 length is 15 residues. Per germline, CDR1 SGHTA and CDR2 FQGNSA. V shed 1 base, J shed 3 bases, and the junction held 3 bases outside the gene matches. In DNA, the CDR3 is TGTGCCAGCAGCTTAGGGTCTAGCGGGACAGATACGCAGTATTTT. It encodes CASSLGSSGTDTQYF.